The sequence of this TCR beta chain was determined in a study of lymphopenia after photon versus proton radiotherapy. Study-level points and caveats: Larger post-nadir TCR diversity loss correlated inversely with survival in deceased patients. Better survival with proton therapy was suggested as possible, not demonstrated. Post-nadir diversity loss with photons came from oligoclonal expansion, particularly CD8+ Temra cells. Under photons, naive T cells and diversity fell while effector/memory populations rose.

Sequencing used immunoSEQ multiplex PCR; TCRdb keeps in-frame clones, though not all of them. The sample consists of approximately 160,000 clones, approximately 90% of them appearing once. Trimming cost V 8 bases and J 2 bases; bases outside gene matches: 9. CDR1 and CDR2 from the germline V gene are SGHRS and YFSETQ. CDR3 length: 14 amino acids. About this clone: The target antigen is unknown.

The material was peripheral blood, obtained from a patient treated with photon-based radiotherapy. The chain employs TRBV5-1 and TRBJ2-7, with 8 bases identical to TRBD1. This receptor was identified in a man aged 45-65 years with gastric cancer. The CDR3 nucleotides read TGCGCCAGTGGGACAGGCCAAACACCCTACGAGCAGTACTTC. Translating gives CASGTGQTPYEQYF. The whole variable domain, remainder taken from reference TRBV5-1 and TRBJ2-7, is KAGVTQTPRYLIKTRGQQVTLSCSPISGHRSVSWYQQTPGQGLQFLFEYFSETQRNKGNFPGRFSGRQFSNSRSEMNVSTLELGDSALYLCASGTGQTPYEQYFGPGTRLTVT.